This is a list of T cell receptor beta chains from one sample in a study of shared clonotypes between healthy human individuals. TCRdb's copy holds only in-frame clones and misses some; the assay was immunoSEQ multiplex PCR. This table has 180,000 or so clones, 90% to 95% appearing once. Sequenced sample: naive CD4+ T cells sorted from blood. These receptors all stem from a woman in her twenties or thirties in good health. Both conserved end residues are part of each CDR3. The D gene is left open where the match is weak. For some rows the clone size is stated as once, few or many, or as a class when expanded; others skip it.

d_call,v_call,j_call,clone_size,cdr3_aa,cdr3_nt
NA,TRBV28,TRBJ2-2,NA,CASNPVGGFITGELFF,TGTGCCAGCAACCCTGTGGGGGGATTCATCACCGGGGAGCTGTTTTTT
NA,TRBV28,TRBJ2-7,NA,CASMETYEQYF,TGTGCCAGCATGGAGACCTACGAGCAGTACTTC
NA,TRBV6-5,TRBJ1-1,NA,CATGRGNTEAFF,TGTGCCACTGGGAGGGGGAACACTGAAGCTTTCTTT
NA,TRBV2,TRBJ1-4,NA,CARSQTDNEKLFF,TGTGCCAGGAGCCAGACCGACAATGAAAAACTGTTTTTT
TRBD2,TRBV28,TRBJ2-7,few,CASSSTSGGYF,TGTGCCAGCAGCTCCACTAGCGGTGGGTACTTC
NA,TRBV5-6,TRBJ1-1,NA,CASSFPGNTEAFF,TGTGCCAGCAGCTTCCCTGGGAACACTGAAGCTTTCTTT
TRBD1,TRBV28,TRBJ1-5,once,CASSPSSPGTGGGYQPQHF,TGTGCCAGCAGTCCTTCCTCTCCCGGGACAGGAGGAGGTTATCAGCCCCAGCATTTT
NA,TRBV6-5,TRBJ2-2,NA,CASRSRAAGELFF,TGTGCCAGTAGAAGCAGGGCCGCCGGGGAGCTGTTTTTT
NA,TRBV19,TRBJ2-5,NA,CASSIEDGAGRFSLETQYF,TGTGCCAGTAGTATAGAAGACGGAGCAGGGAGGTTTTCTCTAGAGACCCAGTACTTC
TRBD1,TRBV5-1,TRBJ2-1,NA,CASSLDLTGDYNEQFF,TGCGCCAGCAGCTTGGATCTGACAGGGGACTACAATGAGCAGTTCTTC
TRBD1,TRBV28,TRBJ1-2,NA,CASKVPGQGFRYTF,TGTGCCAGCAAGGTACCGGGACAGGGCTTCCGCTACACCTTC
NA,TRBV2,TRBJ2-7,NA,CASSEETGHPYEQYF,TGTGCCAGCAGTGAAGAGACGGGACACCCCTACGAGCAGTACTTC
TRBD1,TRBV2,TRBJ1-4,NA,CASSWDRGREKLFF,TGTGCCAGCAGCTGGGACAGGGGGCGTGAAAAACTGTTTTTT
TRBD1,TRBV27,TRBJ1-1,NA,CASSSDRGTEAFF,TGTGCCAGCAGTTCGGACAGGGGCACTGAAGCTTTCTTT
NA,TRBV11-2,TRBJ2-7,NA,CASSRGENVYEQYF,TGTGCCAGCAGCCGAGGGGAGAATGTGTACGAGCAGTACTTC
NA,TRBV15,TRBJ2-7,NA,CATSRDLGSSYEQYF,TGTGCCACCAGCAGAGATTTAGGCTCTTCCTACGAGCAGTACTTC
TRBD1,TRBV25-1,TRBJ2-2,NA,CASSGHGTANTGELFF,TGTGCCAGCAGTGGGCACGGGACAGCGAACACCGGGGAGCTGTTTTTT
NA,TRBV23-1,TRBJ1-2,NA,CASSRARVRGGYTF,TGCGCCAGCAGTCGCGCCAGGGTTCGCGGTGGCTACACCTTC
TRBD1,TRBV19,TRBJ1-1,once,CASSNRRDRRLVWTEAFF,TGTGCCAGTAGTAACCGAAGGGACAGGCGGCTGGTGTGGACTGAAGCTTTCTTT
TRBD1,TRBV4-1,TRBJ1-5,NA,CASSRTGTGDQPQHF,TGCGCCAGCAGCCGGACCGGGACAGGGGATCAGCCCCAGCATTTT
TRBD1,TRBV7-2,TRBJ1-5,NA,CASSPMTGYNQPQHF,TGTGCCAGCAGTCCTATGACAGGGTACAATCAGCCCCAGCATTTT
NA,TRBV20-1,TRBJ1-2,NA,CSARESYGYTF,TGCAGTGCTAGAGAGAGCTATGGCTACACCTTC
NA,TRBV18,TRBJ1-5,NA,CASSPYPGQGSSPQHF,TGTGCCAGCTCACCATATCCGGGACAAGGCTCCTCGCCCCAGCATTTT
NA,TRBV28,TRBJ2-6,NA,CASSDSGANVLTF,TGTGCCAGCAGTGACTCTGGGGCCAACGTCCTGACTTTC
NA,TRBV6-5,TRBJ1-2,NA,CASSDRTDNYGYTF,TGTGCCAGCAGTGACCGGACGGATAACTATGGCTACACCTTC
NA,TRBV18,TRBJ1-2,NA,CASSATREDGYTF,TGTGCCAGCTCAGCCACCAGAGAGGATGGCTACACCTTC
NA,TRBV18,TRBJ2-7,NA,CASSPAPTSSYEQYF,TGTGCCAGCTCCCCGGCGCCAACTAGCTCCTACGAGCAGTACTTC
NA,TRBV9,TRBJ2-3,NA,CASSPRVGARDTQYF,TGTGCCAGCAGCCCAAGGGTGGGCGCCAGAGATACGCAGTATTTT
NA,TRBV13,TRBJ1-2,NA,CASSRNQGILGYTF,TGTGCCAGCAGTCGTAATCAGGGAATACTCGGCTACACCTTC
NA,TRBV10-2,TRBJ2-7,NA,CASSLGQPVYEQYF,TGCGCCAGCAGTCTAGGACAACCCGTTTACGAGCAGTACTTC
TRBD1,TRBV7-9,TRBJ2-7,NA,CASSLAARGLYEQYF,TGTGCCAGCAGCTTAGCCGCCAGGGGGCTCTACGAGCAGTACTTC
NA,TRBV29-1,TRBJ1-4,NA,CSVFGTDNEKLFF,TGCAGCGTTTTTGGGACGGATAATGAAAAACTGTTTTTT
NA,TRBV19,TRBJ1-2,NA,CASTRGFQGYTF,TGTGCCAGTACCAGGGGATTTCAAGGCTACACCTTC
NA,TRBV19,TRBJ1-3,NA,CASSRQISGNTIYF,TGTGCCAGTAGTCGACAAATCTCTGGAAACACCATATATTTT
NA,TRBV28,TRBJ1-4,NA,CASSSVGAGEKLFF,TGTGCCAGCAGTTCCGTCGGGGCTGGTGAAAAACTGTTTTTT
NA,TRBV18,TRBJ2-7,once,CASSPGHLYEQYF,TGTGCCAGCTCACCGGGACACCTCTACGAGCAGTACTTC
NA,TRBV27,TRBJ2-1,NA,CASSRLGGTLGYNEQFF,TGTGCCAGCAGTAGGCTCGGAGGGACTCTCGGCTACAATGAGCAGTTCTTC
TRBD2,TRBV29-1,TRBJ2-7,NA,CSVDPGTSRNEQYF,TGCAGCGTTGATCCAGGGACTAGTCGGAACGAGCAGTACTTC
NA,TRBV28,TRBJ1-3,NA,CASTLEDTIYF,TGTGCCAGCACCTTAGAGGACACCATATATTTT
NA,TRBV18,TRBJ1-5,NA,CASSPSGNQPQHF,TGTGCCAGCTCACCTTCCGGGAATCAGCCCCAGCATTTT
TRBD1,TRBV5-5,TRBJ1-1,NA,CASSWTGTGMYQDTEAFF,TGTGCCAGCAGCTGGACCGGGACAGGTATGTATCAGGACACTGAAGCTTTCTTT
TRBD2,TRBV6-6,TRBJ2-3,NA,CASSYGTSASTDTQYF,TGTGCCAGCAGTTACGGGACTAGCGCTAGCACAGATACGCAGTATTTT
NA,TRBV2,TRBJ2-5,NA,CASSDGNQETQYF,TGTGCCAGCAGTGACGGGAACCAAGAGACCCAGTACTTC
NA,TRBV5-6,TRBJ2-7,NA,CASSLGSRFLYEQYF,TGTGCCAGCAGCTTGGGATCGAGGTTCCTCTACGAGCAGTACTTC
NA,TRBV2,TRBJ2-1,NA,CASSERPLATNEQFF,TGTGCCAGCAGTGAAAGGCCCCTAGCGACCAATGAGCAGTTCTTC
TRBD1,TRBV2,TRBJ1-2,NA,CASRVGQAYGYTF,TGTGCCAGTAGGGTCGGACAGGCCTATGGCTACACCTTC
NA,TRBV6-9,TRBJ2-3,NA,CASSYSGRGGDTQYF,TGTGCCAGCAGTTATTCAGGCAGGGGGGGAGATACGCAGTATTTT
NA,TRBV27,TRBJ2-7,NA,CASSLSGVRAYEQYF,TGTGCCAGCAGTTTATCGGGGGTCCGGGCCTACGAGCAGTACTTC
TRBD1,TRBV4-1,TRBJ1-1,NA,CASSQVGKTPGGTEAFF,TGCGCCAGCAGCCAAGTTGGAAAAACTCCAGGGGGCACTGAAGCTTTCTTT